These T cell receptor beta chains were read from a single sample in a study of blood T cell repertoires in COVID-19. Produced via immunoSEQ multiplex PCR; TCRdb's table is partial and in-frame only. The sample gives 150,000 to 200,000 clones, approximately 86% of which show up once; roughly 8% is in the top ten. Sequencing was done on a sample of peripheral blood. These receptors all stem from a man aged 55 to 69 with acute or convalescent COVID-19. The CDR3 runs from the conserved cysteine through the conserved F or W. The D gene is left open where the match is weak. Not every row has a clone size; where given, it reads once, few, many or a size class.

CDR3: CASSPVRSQTQYF
DNA: TGTGCCAGCAGCCCCGTCCGGAGCCAGACCCAGTACTTC
size: -
D: -
V: TRBV7-3
J: TRBJ2-5

CDR3: CASRGATGKNSPLHF
DNA: TGCGCCAGCAGGGGGGCGACAGGGAAGAATTCACCCCTCCACTTT
size: -
D: TRBD1
V: TRBV10-2
J: TRBJ1-6

CDR3: CSAPIQGAQAF
DNA: TGCAGTGCACCTATACAGGGGGCGCAAGCCTTC
size: once
D: TRBD1
V: TRBV20-1
J: TRBJ2-7

CDR3: CASAGTEQETQYF
DNA: TGTGCCAGCGCAGGGACAGAACAAGAGACCCAGTACTTC
size: -
D: TRBD1
V: TRBV11-3
J: TRBJ2-5

CDR3: CASRWDTLNTEAFF
DNA: TGTGCCAGCAGGTGGGACACCCTGAACACTGAAGCTTTCTTT
size: -
D: -
V: TRBV2
J: TRBJ1-1

CDR3: CASSYSRRQAGELFF
DNA: TGTGCCAGCAGTTACTCGAGGAGACAGGCCGGGGAGCTGTTTTTT
size: -
D: -
V: TRBV6-6
J: TRBJ2-2

CDR3: CASSDKAGGFYGYTF
DNA: TGTGCCAGCAGTGACAAGGCAGGGGGCTTCTATGGCTACACCTTC
size: once
D: TRBD1
V: TRBV6-1
J: TRBJ1-2

CDR3: CASSFVIGRLYNEQFF
DNA: TGTGCCAGCAGCTTTGTGATCGGGAGGCTTTACAATGAGCAGTTCTTC
size: -
D: TRBD2
V: TRBV7-2
J: TRBJ2-1

CDR3: CSVVGVGDEKLFF
DNA: TGCAGCGTTGTAGGGGTTGGGGATGAAAAACTGTTTTTT
size: -
D: -
V: TRBV29-1
J: TRBJ1-4

CDR3: CASSVGAGGNYGYTF
DNA: TGTGCCAGCAGCGTAGGCGCAGGGGGAAACTATGGCTACACCTTC
size: -
D: TRBD1
V: TRBV9
J: TRBJ1-2

CDR3: CASSSPGGFGEKLFF
DNA: TGTGCCAGCAGTTCGCCCGGGGGGTTTGGGGAAAAACTGTTTTTT
size: -
D: -
V: TRBV28
J: TRBJ1-4

CDR3: CASSVAVTANTGELFF
DNA: TGTGCCAGCAGCGTAGCCGTGACAGCGAACACCGGGGAGCTGTTTTTT
size: -
D: -
V: TRBV9
J: TRBJ2-2

CDR3: CASSLALKSSYEQYF
DNA: TGTGCCAGCAGCTTAGCACTCAAGAGCTCCTACGAGCAGTACTTC
size: once
D: -
V: TRBV7-8
J: TRBJ2-7

CDR3: CASSIGRYEQFF
DNA: TGTGCCAGTAGTATAGGGAGGTATGAGCAGTTCTTC
size: few
D: -
V: TRBV19
J: TRBJ2-1

CDR3: CASRWGNSYEQYF
DNA: TGTGCCAGCCGATGGGGCAACTCCTACGAGCAGTACTTC
size: few
D: -
V: TRBV27
J: TRBJ2-7

CDR3: CASSRPLQGATGEKLFF
DNA: TGCGCCAGCAGCCGGCCGTTACAGGGGGCTACGGGTGAAAAACTGTTTTTT
size: -
D: TRBD1
V: TRBV4-1
J: TRBJ1-4

CDR3: CASTLSGGWKQPQHF
DNA: TGTGCCAGCACCCTTTCGGGGGGGTGGAAACAGCCCCAGCATTTT
size: -
D: -
V: TRBV28
J: TRBJ1-5

CDR3: CASSTRAQGQGSPLHF
DNA: TGTGCCAGCTCGACAAGGGCACAGGGTCAGGGATCACCCCTCCACTTT
size: once
D: -
V: TRBV18
J: TRBJ1-6

CDR3: CAGRLDNEQFF
DNA: TGTGCCGGCAGACTAGACAATGAGCAGTTCTTC
size: -
D: -
V: TRBV7-9
J: TRBJ2-1

CDR3: CASSPASGSYNEQFF
DNA: TGCGCCAGCAGCCCGGCTAGCGGGAGTTACAATGAGCAGTTCTTC
size: -
D: TRBD2
V: TRBV5-1
J: TRBJ2-1

CDR3: CASSLRVDTQYF
DNA: TGTGCCAGCAGTTTACGGGTAGATACGCAGTATTTT
size: -
D: -
V: TRBV27
J: TRBJ2-3

CDR3: CASSLRGTYNEQFF
DNA: TGTGCCAGCAGTTTGCGCGGCACCTACAATGAGCAGTTCTTC
size: -
D: -
V: TRBV28
J: TRBJ2-1

CDR3: CASSKTGVSNQPQHF
DNA: TGTGCCAGCAGCAAGACAGGGGTAAGCAATCAGCCCCAGCATTTT
size: -
D: TRBD1
V: TRBV6-5
J: TRBJ1-5

CDR3: CASSTRTGWRFTEAFF
DNA: TGTGCCAGCAGTACTAGGACAGGGTGGCGATTCACTGAGGCTTTCTTT
size: -
D: TRBD1
V: TRBV27
J: TRBJ1-1

CDR3: CASSSAGAWDEQYF
DNA: TGTGCCAGCAGCTCAGCGGGAGCTTGGGACGAGCAGTACTTC
size: -
D: TRBD2
V: TRBV5-4
J: TRBJ2-7

CDR3: CASRPDRGTNTQYF
DNA: TGTGCCAGCAGGCCGGACAGGGGGACAAATACGCAGTATTTT
size: few
D: TRBD1
V: TRBV25-1
J: TRBJ2-3

CDR3: CAISESRGSGSSYNEQFF
DNA: TGTGCCATCAGTGAGTCGAGGGGTAGCGGAAGCTCCTACAATGAGCAGTTCTTC
size: -
D: -
V: TRBV10-3
J: TRBJ2-1

CDR3: CASSAAGTYNTEAFF
DNA: TGCGCCAGCAGCGCCGCCGGGACATATAACACTGAAGCTTTCTTT
size: -
D: -
V: TRBV5-1
J: TRBJ1-1

CDR3: CASSQDGGGYGYTF
DNA: TGTGCCAGCAGTCAGGACGGGGGTGGCTATGGCTACACCTTC
size: -
D: -
V: TRBV3-1/TRBV3-2
J: TRBJ1-2

CDR3: CASSPRTGTLEQYF
DNA: TGTGCCAGCAGCCCTCGGACAGGGACTCTCGAGCAGTACTTC
size: -
D: TRBD1
V: TRBV7-2
J: TRBJ2-7

CDR3: CASSIGLASKNIQYF
DNA: TGTGCCAGTAGTATAGGACTAGCGTCCAAAAACATTCAGTACTTC
size: -
D: TRBD2
V: TRBV19
J: TRBJ2-4

CDR3: CASRSMNTEAFF
DNA: TGTGCCAGCAGGTCCATGAACACTGAAGCTTTCTTT
size: -
D: -
V: TRBV5-4
J: TRBJ1-1

CDR3: CAWSVIAGEETQYF
DNA: TGTGCCTGGAGTGTGATTGCGGGAGAAGAGACCCAGTACTTC
size: -
D: TRBD2
V: TRBV30
J: TRBJ2-5

CDR3: CATSDPSLYYEQFF
DNA: TGTGCCACCAGTGATCCCTCCCTATATTATGAGCAGTTCTTC
size: -
D: -
V: TRBV24-1
J: TRBJ2-1

CDR3: CASSPSLGGGTEAFF
DNA: TGTGCCAGCAGCCCTAGTTTAGGGGGCGGCACTGAAGCTTTCTTT
size: -
D: TRBD1
V: TRBV3-1/TRBV3-2
J: TRBJ1-1

CDR3: CASSQRAADMEKLFF
DNA: TGCGCCAGCAGCCAACGGGCAGCGGATATGGAAAAACTGTTTTTT
size: -
D: -
V: TRBV4-1
J: TRBJ1-4

CDR3: CSVDNSYEQYF
DNA: TGCAGCGTTGACAACTCCTACGAGCAGTACTTC
size: -
D: -
V: TRBV29-1
J: TRBJ2-7

CDR3: CASTDNRNQPQHF
DNA: TGTGCCAGCACGGACAATCGGAATCAGCCCCAGCATTTT
size: -
D: -
V: TRBV6-5
J: TRBJ1-5

CDR3: CASSFLSGNLPNEQFF
DNA: TGTGCCAGCAGCTTCCTTAGCGGGAACCTACCCAATGAGCAGTTCTTC
size: -
D: TRBD2
V: TRBV7-9
J: TRBJ2-1

CDR3: CSVVRGDRDTQYF
DNA: TGCAGCGTTGTCCGGGGGGATAGAGATACGCAGTATTTT
size: -
D: TRBD2
V: TRBV29-1
J: TRBJ2-3

CDR3: CASSFGDRGQEGYTF
DNA: TGTGCCAGCAGCTTTGGGGACAGGGGGCAGGAAGGCTACACCTTC
size: few
D: TRBD1
V: TRBV7-9
J: TRBJ1-2

CDR3: CATRGVGMNTEAFF
DNA: TGTGCCACCAGGGGTGTCGGGATGAACACTGAAGCTTTCTTT
size: -
D: -
V: TRBV24-1
J: TRBJ1-1

CDR3: CASSLSSGTTDTQYF
DNA: TGCGCCAGCAGCTTGTCTAGCGGAACCACAGATACGCAGTATTTT
size: many
D: TRBD2
V: TRBV5-1
J: TRBJ2-3

CDR3: CSASGRETQYF
DNA: TGCAGTGCTAGCGGGAGAGAGACCCAGTACTTC
size: -
D: -
V: TRBV20-1
J: TRBJ2-5